The TCR beta chain under discussion was sequenced for a study of T cell repertoires in cytomegalovirus infection. The CDR3 consists of 14 residues. Germline V gene data show CDR1 as LNHDA and CDR2 as SQIVND (reference sequence). V was pared by 7 bases and J by 5 bases, with 15 bases between. This clonotype has a count of ten or more. TCRdb fed the reads into MiXCR, producing one record per CDR3 protein. The profile covers under 150,000 distinct CDR3 sequences, with 7.5% to 9% appearing a single time and about a tenth taken by the ten largest. The sequence derives from a human donor in good health (CMV status not recorded). Some clones in this sample may be carry-over from other donors' samples. The V and J genes are TRBV19 and TRBJ1-5; D may be TRBD1 (6 bases). Sample: PBMCs. The CDR3 loop is CASTGRTVDQPQHF. Here the CDR3 DNA reads TGTGCCAGTACCGGCCGGACAGTTGATCAGCCCCAGCATTTT. The variable domain in full, completed from reference TRBV19 and TRBJ1-5, reads DGGITQSPKYLFRKEGQNVTLSCEQNLNHDAMYWYRQDPGQGLRLIYYSQIVNDFQKGDIAEGYSVSREKKESFPLTVTSAQKNPTAFYLCASTGRTVDQPQHFGDGTRLSIL.